This record looks at one T cell receptor (beta chain) sequence and its context. With 5 bases removed from V and 2 bases from J, the gap between germline ends came to 13 bases. Per the germline V gene, CDR1 is SGHTA and CDR2 is FQGNSA. The CDR3 runs 14 residues. MiXCR, applied by TCRdb to the 5' RACE reads, yields one record per CDR3 protein. The sample holds roughly 720,000 distinct CDR3 sequences, around a sixth seen once. The source of the sample is a study of identical twins. The same sample was also studied in work on T cells expressing NK-cell markers. Turning to that study: Just one sequenced donor of eight was HCMV-seronegative, while seven were seropositive. Roughly 1.0-8% of CD8+ T cells in about six donors belonged to dominant NKG2C+ clonotypes.

The receptor was derived from a woman aged 18-29 years in good health. Source material: PBMCs. The chain couples TRBV7-2 to TRBJ2-7, with D perhaps matching TRBD1 (6 bases). This CDR3 reads CASSQDRFTYEQYF. The CDR3 nucleotides are TGTGCCAGCAGCCAAGACAGGTTCACCTACGAGCAGTACTTC.